This T cell receptor (beta chain) was found in a study of T cells in Graves' hyperthyroidism and ophthalmopathy. Study overall: Blood was drawn when the patient was first diagnosed and still untreated.

This clonotype came up many times. The V gene's germline CDR1 is LGHDT and CDR2 YNNKEL (reference sequence). The CDR3 covers 15 residues. V was clipped by 1 base and J by 1 base; unmatched bases: 3. Researchers amplified the TCR beta CDR3 regions from RNA transcripts. When the TCR CDR3 underwent first-round RT-PCR, the HTBI primer set was used. TCRdb re-analysed the multiplex PCR reads in MiXCR, keeping a single row per CDR3 protein. The sample has approximately 370,000 distinct CDR3 sequences; under 15% are singletons. V and J are TRBV3-1 and TRBJ1-1; 7 bases align to TRBD1. The sequenced sample was blood. This sequence originates from a woman aged 25-40 years with Graves' hyperthyroidism. The CDR3 loop reads CASSQGSGGNTEAFF. In DNA, the CDR3 is TGTGCCAGCAGCCAAGGCTCAGGGGGGAACACTGAAGCTTTCTTT.